This TCR beta chain stems from a study of T cells in Graves' hyperthyroidism and ophthalmopathy. Ophthalmopathy patients all had a Clinical Activity Score of at least 3, a NOSPECS grade of at least 4 and disease under 3 months old. Not enrolled were patients with uncontrolled infection, other autoimmune disease, pregnancy or lactation. The CDR3 consists of 13 residues. CDR1 is SSHAT, CDR2 FNYEAQ, per germline (reference sequence). Trimming cost V 5 bases and J 4 bases, with 11 bases left between them. RNA transcripts were the template for amplifying TCR beta CDR3 regions. TCR CDR3 underwent first-round RT-PCR with the HTBI primer set. TCRdb re-analysed the multiplex PCR reads in MiXCR, keeping a single row per CDR3 protein. The sample has some 490,000 distinct CDR3 sequences; 15% to 20% are singletons. The sample holds a few counts of this clonotype.

The sequenced material came from blood. The sequence derives from a woman between 25 and 40 years old with Graves' ophthalmopathy. The rearrangement joins TRBV7-7 to TRBJ2-5; TRBD1 might be the D (6 bases). The CDR3 DNA is TGTGCCAGCAGCCAGGCAGGGGTAGAGACCCAGTACTTC. The encoded protein is CASSQAGVETQYF.